This T cell receptor (beta chain) was captured by sequencing in a study of blood T cell repertoires in COVID-19. Germline loops: CDR1 SGHAT, CDR2 FQNNGV. V lost 1 base and J lost 5; bases outside the gene matches: 6. This CDR3 spans 15 amino acids. Method: immunoSEQ multiplex PCR; TCRdb's copy keeps in-frame clones and lacks some. Of more than 300,000 clones in the sample, about 86% were seen once. The sequencing input was peripheral blood. The TCR originated in a woman aged 45-65 years with acute or convalescent COVID-19. The genes are TRBV11-2 and TRBJ2-7, with 9 bases that match TRBD1. This CDR3 reads CASSLGPGQGNEQYF. In DNA form, the CDR3 reads TGTGCCAGCAGCTTAGGGCCGGGACAGGGAAACGAGCAGTACTTC.